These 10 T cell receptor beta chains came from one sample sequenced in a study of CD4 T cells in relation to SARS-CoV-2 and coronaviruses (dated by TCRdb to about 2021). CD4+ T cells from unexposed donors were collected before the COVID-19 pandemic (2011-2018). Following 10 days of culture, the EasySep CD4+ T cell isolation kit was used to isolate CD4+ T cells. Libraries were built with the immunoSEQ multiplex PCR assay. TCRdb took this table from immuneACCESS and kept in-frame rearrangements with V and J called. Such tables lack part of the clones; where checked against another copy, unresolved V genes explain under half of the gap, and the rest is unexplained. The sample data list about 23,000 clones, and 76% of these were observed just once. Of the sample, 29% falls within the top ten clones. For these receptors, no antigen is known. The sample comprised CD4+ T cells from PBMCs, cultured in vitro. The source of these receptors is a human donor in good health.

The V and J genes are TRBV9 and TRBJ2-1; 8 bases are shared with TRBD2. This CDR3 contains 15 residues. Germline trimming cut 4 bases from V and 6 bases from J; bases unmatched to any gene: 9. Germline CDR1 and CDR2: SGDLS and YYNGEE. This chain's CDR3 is CASSQSGSGVNEQFF. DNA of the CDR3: TGTGCCAGCAGCCAAAGCGGGAGCGGGGTCAATGAGCAGTTCTTC.

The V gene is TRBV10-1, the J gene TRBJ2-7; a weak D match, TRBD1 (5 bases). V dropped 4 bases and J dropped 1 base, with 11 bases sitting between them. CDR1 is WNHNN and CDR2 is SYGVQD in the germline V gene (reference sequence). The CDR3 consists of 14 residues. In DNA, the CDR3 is TGCGCCAGCAGTGCGACAGCTAGTTCCTACGAGCAGTACTTC. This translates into CASSATASSYEQYF.

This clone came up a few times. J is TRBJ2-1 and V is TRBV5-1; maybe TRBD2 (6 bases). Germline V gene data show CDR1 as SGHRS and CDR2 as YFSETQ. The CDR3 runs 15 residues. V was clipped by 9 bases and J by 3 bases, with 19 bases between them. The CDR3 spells CATRLFPEGYNEQFF. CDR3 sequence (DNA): TGCGCCACACGACTATTCCCGGAGGGCTACAATGAGCAGTTCTTC.

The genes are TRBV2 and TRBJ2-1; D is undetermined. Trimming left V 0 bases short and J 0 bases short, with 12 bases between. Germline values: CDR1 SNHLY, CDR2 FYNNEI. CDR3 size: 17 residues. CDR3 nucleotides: TGTGCCAGCAGTGAAGCGCCGCCACAGAGCTCCTACAATGAGCAGTTCTTC. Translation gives CASSEAPPQSSYNEQFF.

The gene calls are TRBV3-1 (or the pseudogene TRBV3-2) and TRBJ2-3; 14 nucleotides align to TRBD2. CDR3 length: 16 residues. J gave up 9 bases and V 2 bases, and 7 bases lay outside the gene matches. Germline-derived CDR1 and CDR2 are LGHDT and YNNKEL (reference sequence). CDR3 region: CASSQSGTSGSRTQYF. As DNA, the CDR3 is TGTGCCAGCAGCCAATCCGGGACTAGCGGGAGTCGGACGCAGTATTTT.

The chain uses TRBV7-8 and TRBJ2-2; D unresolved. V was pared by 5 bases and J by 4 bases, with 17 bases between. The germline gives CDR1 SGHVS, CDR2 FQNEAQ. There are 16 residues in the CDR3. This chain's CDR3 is CASSHRTGLGTGELFF. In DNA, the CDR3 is TGTGCCAGCAGCCATCGAACCGGGTTAGGCACCGGGGAGCTGTTTTTT.

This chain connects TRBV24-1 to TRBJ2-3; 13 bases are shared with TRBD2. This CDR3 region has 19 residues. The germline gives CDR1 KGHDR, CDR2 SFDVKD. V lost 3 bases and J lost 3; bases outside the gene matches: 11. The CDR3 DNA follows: TGTGCCACCAGTGATCCTACCGGGACTAGCGGGATGGGGACAGATACGCAGTATTTT. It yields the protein CATSDPTGTSGMGTDTQYF.

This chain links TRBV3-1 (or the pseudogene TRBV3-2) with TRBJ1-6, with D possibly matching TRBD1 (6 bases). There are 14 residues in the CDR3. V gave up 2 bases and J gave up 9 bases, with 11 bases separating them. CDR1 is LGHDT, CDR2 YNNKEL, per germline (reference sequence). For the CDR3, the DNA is TGTGCCAGCAGCCAAATCGCGGGGGCTTCACCCCTCCACTTT. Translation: CASSQIAGASPLHF.

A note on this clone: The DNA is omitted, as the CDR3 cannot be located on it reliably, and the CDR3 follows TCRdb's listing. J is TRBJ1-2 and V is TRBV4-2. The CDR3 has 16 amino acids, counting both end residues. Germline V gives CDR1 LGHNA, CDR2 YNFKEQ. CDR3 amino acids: CASSQDIRTDFRGYTF.

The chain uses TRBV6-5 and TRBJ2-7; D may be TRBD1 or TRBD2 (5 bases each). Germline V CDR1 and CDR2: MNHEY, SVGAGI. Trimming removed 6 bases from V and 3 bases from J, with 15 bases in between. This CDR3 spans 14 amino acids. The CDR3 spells CASSLEGRNYEQYF. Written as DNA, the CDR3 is TGTGCCAGCAGCCTCGAGGGACGGAACTACGAGCAGTACTTC.